The present entry profiles one T cell receptor (beta chain) with its context. These data come from a study of CD8+CD57+ T cells in acquired aplastic anemia. Study-level information: Healthy donors had, on average, approximately 9.9 million reads for their CD4+ cells.

Deletions cut 3 bases from V and 2 bases from J, with 11 bases between. The CDR3 is made up of 15 amino acids. CDR1 LNHDA and CDR2 SQIVND come from the germline V gene (reference sequence). Researchers used genomic DNA as the template to profile TCR beta VDJ and CDR3. MiXCR, run by TCRdb on the reads, gives a single entry per CDR3 protein. The sample lists around 140,000 distinct CDR3 sequences, approximately 41% seen once, with roughly 8.9% in the top ten. The sample taken for sequencing was sorted CD4+, CD8+, or CD8+CD57+ T cells (not recorded which) from PBMCs. This receptor was identified in a human donor in good health, serving as a control. The rearrangement links TRBV19 to TRBJ1-5; D unclear. CDR3 in amino acids: CASSIIANGNQPQHF. CDR3 nucleotide sequence: TGTGCCAGTAGTATTATAGCTAACGGCAATCAGCCCCAGCATTTT.